The 27 T cell receptor beta chains reported below all come from one sample, sequenced in a study of spatial heterogeneity in lung cancer. Findings and limits, study-wide: Intratumoral expanded alpha and beta TCR counts were found to track tumor mutation counts.

These receptors are not linked to any known antigen. Time point in this sample: sample taken at primary tumor resection. MiXCR, applied by TCRdb to the 5' RACE reads, yields one record per CDR3 protein. The sample shows several thousand distinct CDR3 sequences, 9.5% to 15% of them seen only once. Sequenced here: lung tumor tissue, sampled at surgery. The receptors shown here come from a male donor with early-stage non-small cell lung cancer.

This clonotype was detected many times. This sequence joins TRBV20-1 and TRBJ1-1, with 8 bases identical to TRBD1. The CDR3 has 14 residues. CDR1 and CDR2 (germline): DFQATT, SNEGSKA (reference sequence). J gave up 1 base and V 6 bases, and 7 bases lay outside the gene matches. The CDR3 spells CSARDRRQNTEAFF. The CDR3 DNA reads TGCAGTGCAAGGGACAGGCGACAGAACACTGAAGCTTTCTTT.

This clonotype was seen at least ten times. This sequence joins TRBV20-1 and TRBJ2-7, with TRBD2 matching over 11 bases. CDR3 size: 13 residues. J lost 5 bases, V lost 6 bases, and 6 bases had no gene match. The germline V gene encodes CDR1 DFQATT and CDR2 SNEGSKA (reference sequence). CDR3: CSAYQTSGNEQYF. Written as DNA, the CDR3 is TGCAGTGCCTACCAGACTAGCGGGAACGAGCAGTACTTC.

This clonotype was seen many times. The gene calls are TRBV5-1 and TRBJ1-3; D gene ambiguous. Germline-derived CDR1 and CDR2 are SGHRS and YFSETQ. Deletions cut 2 bases from V and 0 bases from J, with 9 bases between. The CDR3 extends over 15 amino acids. This CDR3 reads CASSLDLSSGNTIYF. The CDR3 DNA sequence: TGCGCCAGCAGCTTAGACCTCAGCTCTGGAAACACCATATATTTT.

By frequency in the sample, this clonotype is medium-sized. The CDR3 loop reads CSANRDSFYEQYF. The CDR3 region has the DNA TGCAGTGCTAACCGGGACTCATTCTACGAGCAGTACTTC. V usage is TRBV20-1 and J usage is TRBJ2-7, with D tentatively TRBD2 (6 bases). V was pared by 4 bases and J by 3 bases, with 13 bases between. This CDR3 is 13 amino acids long. Germline CDR1 DFQATT, CDR2 SNEGSKA (reference sequence).

This clonotype was counted many times. The chain is built from TRBV12-5 and TRBJ1-3, with D unresolved. Germline values: CDR1 LGHNT, CDR2 FRNRAP. Trimming pared 5 bases from V and 0 bases from J, leaving 11 bases between. CDR3 length: 15 amino acids. CDR3 sequence reads: CASGAEGFSGNTIYF. In nucleotides, the CDR3 is TGTGCTAGTGGTGCAGAGGGTTTCTCTGGAAACACCATATATTTT.

By frequency in the sample, this clonotype is medium-sized. The V and J genes are TRBV4-1 and TRBJ2-3, with 14 bases aligning to TRBD2. Per germline, CDR1 MGHRA and CDR2 YSYEKL. The CDR3 spans 16 residues. J lost 5 bases, V lost 3 bases, and 4 bases had no gene match. The DNA of the CDR3 is TGCGCCAGCAGCCACCTGGGACTAGCGGGAGAAGATACGCAGTATTTT. This gives the protein CASSHLGLAGEDTQYF.

This clonotype was seen repeatedly, ten times or more. V usage is TRBV12-3 or TRBV12-4 and J usage is TRBJ2-1, with 8 bases that match TRBD2. The CDR3 covers 15 residues. V lost 6 bases and J lost 8; bases outside the gene matches: 12. As DNA, the CDR3 is TGTGCCAGCAGCACTACTAGCGGACTGGGCCATGAGCAGTTCTTC. Protein sequence: CASSTTSGLGHEQFF.

This clonotype was found many times. J is TRBJ1-2 and V is TRBV20-1, with D maybe TRBD1 (5 bases). Germline V CDR1 and CDR2: DFQATT, SNEGSKA (reference sequence). Trimming removed 2 bases at V and 6 bases at J, with 19 bases between. The CDR3 loop spans 15 amino acids. This CDR3 reads CSARSALQGVDGYTF. CDR3 nucleotide sequence: TGCAGTGCTAGATCCGCCTTGCAGGGAGTGGATGGCTACACCTTC.

A remark on this clonotype: Because the CDR3's place on the DNA is in doubt, the DNA is left out and the CDR3 is given as listed by TCRdb. V is TRBV7-2 and J is TRBJ2-3; the listed D gene, TRBD2, was not tested against the DNA. Germline CDR1 reads SGHTA; CDR2 reads FQGNSA. A total of 20 residues make up the CDR3, ends included. CDR3 region: CASSFYICSASLAGGGTQYF.

In this sample, this clonotype turned up many times. The chain has TRBV19 and TRBJ2-7, with D perhaps matching TRBD1 (6 bases). Per germline, CDR1 LNHDA and CDR2 SQIVND (reference sequence). The V end was cut by 8 bases, the J end by 3 bases, with 14 bases between. There are 13 residues in the CDR3. CDR3 protein: CASGRQDRYEQYF. In DNA form, the CDR3 reads TGTGCCAGTGGAAGACAGGATCGCTACGAGCAGTACTTC.

This clonotype was counted many times. The chain employs TRBV10-3 and TRBJ2-1; 11 bases fit TRBD2. V shed 3 bases, J shed 8 bases, and the junction held 15 bases outside the gene matches. The CDR3 is 18 amino acids. In germline, CDR1 is ENHRY, CDR2 SYGVKD. In nucleotides, the CDR3 is TGTGCCATCAGTGACCCACTAGCGGGAGTGGGGAGACGAGATGAGCAGTTCTTC. Translating it yields CAISDPLAGVGRRDEQFF.

This clonotype is labeled medium-sized (0.01 to 0.1%). This chain links TRBV7-9 with TRBJ2-2; D remains ambiguous. Deletions cut 5 bases from V and 7 bases from J, with 11 bases between. The CDR3 runs 13 residues. In germline, CDR1 is SEHNR, CDR2 FQNEAQ (reference sequence). The CDR3 loop reads CASSPTTFGELFF. The CDR3 nucleotides are TGTGCCAGCAGCCCCACTACTTTCGGGGAGCTGTTTTTT. The full variable domain, in which reference TRBV7-9 and TRBJ2-2 provide the parts outside the CDR3, is DTGVSQNPRHKITKRGQNVTFRCDPISEHNRLYWYRQTLGQGPEFLTYFQNEAQLEKSRLLSDRFSAERPKGSFSTLEIQRTEQGDSAMYLCASSPTTFGELFFGEGSRLTVL.

This clonotype was observed many times. The chain joins TRBV28 to TRBJ2-5, with a possible D match to TRBD1 (6 bases). V was trimmed by 3 bases and J by 9 bases, leaving 14 bases between them. Germline V gene lookup returns CDR1 MDHEN and CDR2 SYDVKM. The CDR3 sequence is 13 residues long. CDR3 in amino acids: CASSFQGRVSQYF. In nucleotides, the CDR3 is TGTGCCAGCAGTTTCCAGGGGCGGGTATCCCAGTACTTC.

The J gene is TRBJ1-1, the V gene TRBV5-5, with D uncertain. This CDR3 comprises 15 residues. CDR1 and CDR2 (germline): SGHKS, YYEKEE (reference sequence). V was shortened by 0 bases and J by 2 bases, with 11 bases between the two germline ends. CDR3 sequence: CASSLVSRINTEAFF. The CDR3 region has the DNA TGTGCCAGCAGCTTGGTTTCTCGGATCAACACTGAAGCTTTCTTT.

This clonotype has ten or more counts. CDR3 residues: CASSGHRRGAFF. The CDR3 DNA reads TGTGCCAGCAGTGGACACAGAAGAGGAGCTTTCTTT. The chain carries TRBV12-3 or TRBV12-4 and TRBJ1-1, with D tentatively TRBD1 (5 bases). The CDR3 runs 12 residues. V was shortened by 5 bases and J by 10 bases, with 14 bases between the two germline ends.

By its share, this clonotype is medium-sized (0.01 to 0.1%). This chain connects TRBV2 to TRBJ2-1; TRBD2 agrees at 8 bases. The CDR3 extends over 17 amino acids. Per germline, CDR1 SNHLY and CDR2 FYNNEI. Trimming cost V 3 bases and J 3 bases; bases outside gene matches: 10. The DNA of the CDR3 is TGTGCCAGCAGTGATTCTCCAGGGACTAGACTCTACAATGAGCAGTTCTTC. It translates to CASSDSPGTRLYNEQFF.

This clonotype was seen many times. This CDR3 reads CSARDPGGQTNIQYF. The CDR3 coding sequence is TGCAGTGCTAGAGATCCTGGAGGACAGACAAACATTCAGTACTTC. The rearrangement links TRBV20-1 to TRBJ2-4; tentatively, D is TRBD1 (6 bases). V lost 0 bases to trimming and J lost 6 bases, with 15 bases between them. The CDR3 runs to 15 residues. Per the germline V gene, CDR1 is DFQATT and CDR2 is SNEGSKA (reference sequence).

This clonotype was recorded many times. V and J are TRBV4-1 and TRBJ1-1; D is undetermined. The V and J ends lost 3 bases and 6 bases respectively, with 5 bases between them. Germline V lookup: CDR1 MGHRA, CDR2 YSYEKL. The CDR3 extends over 11 amino acids. The CDR3 DNA is TGCGCCAGCAGCCATACTTCTGAAGCTTTCTTT. Its protein product is CASSHTSEAFF.

There are many counts of this clonotype. The CDR3 protein is CASSFLSGQGEEQFF. CDR3 coding DNA: TGCGCCAGCAGCTTCCTGAGCGGACAGGGAGAAGAGCAGTTCTTC. This rearrangement joins TRBV5-1 to TRBJ2-1, with TRBD1 matching 8 bases. The CDR3 runs to 15 residues. Losses at the gene ends were 2 bases for V and 10 bases for J; bases not matched to a gene: 11. Germline values: CDR1 SGHRS, CDR2 YFSETQ. Complete variable domain (other parts from reference TRBV5-1 and TRBJ2-1): KAGVTQTPRYLIKTRGQQVTLSCSPISGHRSVSWYQQTPGQGLQFLFEYFSETQRNKGNFPGRFSGRQFSNSRSEMNVSTLELGDSALYLCASSFLSGQGEEQFFGPGTRLTVL.

This clonotype counts as medium-sized. This chain joins TRBV6-5 and TRBJ1-5; no definite D call. Trimming pared 0 bases from V and 3 bases from J, leaving 6 bases between. CDR1 and CDR2 (germline): MNHEY, SVGAGI. The CDR3 consists of 14 residues. CDR3 in amino acids: CASSYSTNNQPQHF. The CDR3 coding sequence is TGTGCCAGCAGTTACTCAACTAACAATCAGCCCCAGCATTTT.

This clonotype appeared many times. The V call is TRBV6-1, the J call TRBJ1-6, with D uncertain. This CDR3 region has 13 residues. In germline, CDR1 is MNHNS, CDR2 SASEGT. With 1 base removed from V and 7 bases from J, the gap between germline ends came to 5 bases. CDR3 sequence: CASSEEGNSPLHF. The CDR3 coding sequence is TGTGCCAGCAGTGAAGAAGGCAATTCACCCCTCCACTTT.

This clonotype has at least ten counts. This chain links TRBV28 with TRBJ2-5; TRBD2 might be the D (6 bases). There are 13 residues in the CDR3. V lost 1 base to trimming and J lost 4 bases, with 7 bases between them. Germline-derived CDR1 and CDR2 are MDHEN and SYDVKM. The CDR3, as DNA: TGTGCCAGCAGTTTATACGGGGGAGAGACCCAGTACTTC. Encoded protein: CASSLYGGETQYF.

This clonotype is judged large. The rearrangement uses TRBV7-9 and TRBJ1-1; 7 bases align to TRBD1. The CDR3 contains 12 residues. Germline V CDR1 and CDR2: SEHNR, FQNEAQ (reference sequence). V gave up 6 bases and J gave up 4 bases; unmatched junction bases: 2. The DNA for the CDR3 is TGTGCCAGCAGAGGGACAGCCACTGAAGCTTTCTTT. It codes for CASRGTATEAFF.

In this sample, this clonotype is medium-sized. This rearrangement joins TRBV11-3 to TRBJ2-1; 12 bases are shared with TRBD2. CDR3 length equals 16 residues. CDR1 is SGHNT, CDR2 YENEEA, per germline. The V gene end was trimmed by 4 bases and the J gene end by 4 bases; junction bases not matched to a gene: 5. In nucleotides, the CDR3 is TGTGCCAGCAGCTCCGGACTAGCGGGGACGTACAATGAGCAGTTCTTC. Residues: CASSSGLAGTYNEQFF.

In nucleotides, the CDR3 is TGTGCCTGGAGACCACAGGGTTACGGTGAGCAGTTCTTC. This gives the protein CAWRPQGYGEQFF. The chain joins TRBV30 to TRBJ2-1; perhaps TRBD1 as D (6 bases). CDR1 and CDR2 from the germline V gene are GTSNPN and SVGIG (reference sequence). The CDR3 length is 13 residues. The V gene lost 3 bases and the J gene lost 9 bases, with 15 bases spanning the gap.

This clonotype was counted a few times. The chain uses TRBV7-9 and TRBJ1-1; D uncertain. The V and J ends lost 3 bases and 1 base respectively, with 12 bases between them. Germline-derived CDR1 and CDR2 are SEHNR and FQNEAQ (reference sequence). The CDR3 totals 15 residues. The CDR3 is CASSFPSTANTEAFF. The DNA for the CDR3 is TGTGCCAGCAGCTTCCCATCTACAGCGAACACTGAAGCTTTCTTT.

V is TRBV6-1 and J is TRBJ2-2, with TRBD1 matching 7 bases. The CDR3 covers 14 residues. After removal of 6 bases from V and 0 bases from J, the junction contained 1 base not matched to a gene. The germline CDR1 and CDR2 sequences are MNHNS and SASEGT. Here the CDR3 reads CASRTGANTGELFF. The CDR3 nucleotides read TGTGCCAGCAGAACAGGGGCGAACACCGGGGAGCTGTTTTTT.